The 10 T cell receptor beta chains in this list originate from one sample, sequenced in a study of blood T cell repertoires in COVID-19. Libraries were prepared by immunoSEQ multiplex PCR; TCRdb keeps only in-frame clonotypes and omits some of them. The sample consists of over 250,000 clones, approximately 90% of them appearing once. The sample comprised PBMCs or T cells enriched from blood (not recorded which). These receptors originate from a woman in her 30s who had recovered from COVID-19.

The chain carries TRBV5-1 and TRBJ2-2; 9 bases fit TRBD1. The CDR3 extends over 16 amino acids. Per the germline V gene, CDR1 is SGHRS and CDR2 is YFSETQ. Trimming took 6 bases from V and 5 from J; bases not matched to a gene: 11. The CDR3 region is CASTPHGTGLTGELFF. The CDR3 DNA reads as TGCGCCAGCACCCCACACGGGACAGGGTTAACCGGGGAGCTGTTTTTT. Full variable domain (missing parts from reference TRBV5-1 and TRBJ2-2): KAGVTQTPRYLIKTRGQQVTLSCSPISGHRSVSWYQQTPGQGLQFLFEYFSETQRNKGNFPGRFSGRQFSNSRSEMNVSTLELGDSALYLCASTPHGTGLTGELFFGEGSRLTVL.

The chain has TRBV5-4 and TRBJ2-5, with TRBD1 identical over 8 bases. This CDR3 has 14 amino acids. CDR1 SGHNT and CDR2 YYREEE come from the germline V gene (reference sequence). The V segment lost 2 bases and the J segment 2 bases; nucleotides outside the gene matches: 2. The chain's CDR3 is CASSFRTGQETQYF. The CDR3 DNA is TGTGCCAGCAGCTTCCGGACAGGGCAAGAGACCCAGTACTTC.

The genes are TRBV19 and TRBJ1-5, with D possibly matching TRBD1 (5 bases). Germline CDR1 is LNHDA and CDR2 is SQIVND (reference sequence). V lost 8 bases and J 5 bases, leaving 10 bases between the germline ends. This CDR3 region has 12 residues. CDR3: CASQGTDQPQHF. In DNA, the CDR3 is TGTGCCAGTCAGGGTACCGATCAGCCCCAGCATTTT.

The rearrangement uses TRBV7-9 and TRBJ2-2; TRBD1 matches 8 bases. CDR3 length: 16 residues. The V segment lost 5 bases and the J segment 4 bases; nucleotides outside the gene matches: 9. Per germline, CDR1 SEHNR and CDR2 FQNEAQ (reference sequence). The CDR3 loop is CASSPDRAPSTGELFF. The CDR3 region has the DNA TGTGCCAGCAGCCCGGACAGGGCCCCGAGCACCGGGGAGCTGTTTTTT.

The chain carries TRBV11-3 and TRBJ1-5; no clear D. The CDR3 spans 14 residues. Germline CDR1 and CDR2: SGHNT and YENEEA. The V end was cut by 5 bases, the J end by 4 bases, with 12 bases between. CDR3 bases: TGTGCCAGCAGCCCGAACAGAGGGAATCAGCCCCAGCATTTT. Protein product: CASSPNRGNQPQHF.

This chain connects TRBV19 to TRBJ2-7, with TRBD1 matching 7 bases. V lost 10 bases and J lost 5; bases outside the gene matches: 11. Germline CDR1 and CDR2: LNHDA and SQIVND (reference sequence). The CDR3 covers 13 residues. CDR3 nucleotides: TGTGCCACGAATTCCGACAGGGAACACGAGCAGTACTTC. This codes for CATNSDREHEQYF.

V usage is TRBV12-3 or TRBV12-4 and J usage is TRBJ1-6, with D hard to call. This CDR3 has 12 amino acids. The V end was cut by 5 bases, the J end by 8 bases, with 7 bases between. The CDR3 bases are TGTGCCAGCAGTGTACAGTATTCACCCCTCCACTTT. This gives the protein CASSVQYSPLHF.

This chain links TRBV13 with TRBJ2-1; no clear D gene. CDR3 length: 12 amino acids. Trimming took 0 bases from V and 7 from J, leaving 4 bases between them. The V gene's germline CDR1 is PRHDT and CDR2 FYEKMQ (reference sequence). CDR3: CASSLGVNEQFF. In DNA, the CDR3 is TGTGCCAGCAGCTTAGGTGTAAATGAGCAGTTCTTC.

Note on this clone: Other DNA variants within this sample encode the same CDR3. The CDR3 nucleotides are TGTGCCAGTAGTATAGTGGCGAGCGACTATAATGAGCAGTTCTTC. The encoded protein is CASSIVASDYNEQFF. This chain connects TRBV19 to TRBJ2-1, with D perhaps TRBD2 (5 bases). This CDR3 is built from 15 residues. V was trimmed by 1 base and J by 7 bases, leaving 14 bases between them. Looked up from germline, CDR1 is LNHDA and CDR2 is SQIVND (reference sequence).

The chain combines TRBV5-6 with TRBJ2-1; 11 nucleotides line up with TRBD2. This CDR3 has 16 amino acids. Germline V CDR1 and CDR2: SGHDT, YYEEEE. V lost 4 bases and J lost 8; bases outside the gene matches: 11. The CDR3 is CASSPLLAGVTHEQFF. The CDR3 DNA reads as TGTGCCAGCAGCCCGTTACTAGCGGGAGTAACCCATGAGCAGTTCTTC.